These 5 T cell receptor beta chains share one sample of origin, sequenced in a study of T-cell memory formation after mild COVID-19 (dated by TCRdb to about 2021). Receptor amplification or capture employed 5' RACE. The run used an Illumina NovaSeq 6000. TCRdb took the public reads, trimmed them with fastp at Q25, ran MiXCR for clone calling and kept in-frame beta chains. Rows with a matching CDR3 protein are joined into one entry that keeps the most common DNA and genes. For this sample the table gives a few hundred thousand distinct CDR3 sequences, of which about 15% were detected only once. The top ten hold 20% to 25% of the sample. Sequencing was carried out using PBMCs or a T cell subset sorted from them (not recorded which). These receptors all stem from a man between 18 and 35 years old who had mild COVID-19 (a few samples of this study predate the infection). The sample titles of this study are shuffled in the database, so cell type and time point are left out; the donor was told from shared clones.

This clonotype came up a few times. In DNA form, the CDR3 reads TGCGCCAGCAGCACCGGACAGGACCAAGAGACCCAGTACTTC. Translation: CASSTGQDQETQYF. The gene calls are TRBV5-1 and TRBJ2-5; TRBD1 agrees at 7 bases. Germline values: CDR1 SGHRS, CDR2 YFSETQ. This CDR3 has 14 amino acids. Trimming at V came to 4 bases and at J to 0 bases, leaving 3 bases not matched to a gene.

The rearrangement links TRBV20-1 to TRBJ2-5; no firm D call. CDR1 is DFQATT, CDR2 SNEGSKA, per germline (reference sequence). V lost 2 bases and J 3 bases, leaving 13 bases between the germline ends. This CDR3 region has 14 residues. CDR3 sequence reads: CSARLTLGKETQYF. The CDR3, as DNA: TGCAGTGCTAGACTCACCCTAGGGAAAGAGACCCAGTACTTC.

The chain recombines TRBV5-1 with TRBJ2-1; perhaps D is TRBD1 or TRBD2 (5 bases each). Trimming removed 5 bases at V and 5 bases at J, with 14 bases between. The length of the CDR3 is 14 residues. Germline lookup yields CDR1 SGHRS and CDR2 YFSETQ. The CDR3 loop reads CASSRGWGDNEQFF. In DNA, the CDR3 is TGCGCCAGCAGTCGGGGTTGGGGCGACAATGAGCAGTTCTTC. Full variable domain (rest looked up from reference TRBV5-1 and TRBJ2-1): KAGVTQTPRYLIKTRGQQVTLSCSPISGHRSVSWYQQTPGQGLQFLFEYFSETQRNKGNFPGRFSGRQFSNSRSEMNVSTLELGDSALYLCASSRGWGDNEQFFGPGTRLTVL.

This clonotype was detected many times. V usage is TRBV12-3 or TRBV12-4 and J usage is TRBJ2-5; the D is unclear. The CDR3 loop spans 13 amino acids. The germline V and J ends were trimmed by 2 bases and 4 bases, with 8 bases remaining between them. CDR3 sequence (DNA): TGTGCCAGCAGTTTACAGGCTCCAGAGACCCAGTACTTC. Translating gives CASSLQAPETQYF.

The rearrangement joins TRBV2 to TRBJ1-5; D is possibly TRBD1 (5 bases). Germline-derived CDR1 and CDR2 are SNHLY and FYNNEI. V was clipped by 8 bases and J by 7 bases, with 12 bases between them. The CDR3 covers 12 residues. CDR3 amino acids: CASVGREQPQHF. CDR3 nucleotide sequence: TGTGCCAGCGTTGGCAGGGAGCAGCCCCAGCATTTT. Together with reference TRBV2 and TRBJ1-5, the CDR3 gives the full variable domain: EPEVTQTPSHQVTQMGQEVILRCVPISNHLYFYWYRQILGQKVEFLVSFYNNEISEKSEIFDDQFSVERPDGSNFTLKIRSTKLEDSAMYFCASVGREQPQHFGDGTRLSIL.